This T cell receptor (beta chain) comes out of a study of blood T cell repertoires in COVID-19. Study-wide background: Acute and convalescent COVID-19 samples came from the United States, Italy and Spain. In each case, the material was cDNA or gDNA derived from T cells, B-cell-depleted T cells, or PBMCs.

Across about two dozen US areas, participants ranged in age from about 18 to 100 years. Recovered status in Cohort 3 required two negative PCRs, clearance, or symptom resolution. Data came from immunoSEQ multiplex PCR; TCRdb stores just in-frame clones and leaves some out. The sample records under 200,000 clones, about 80% being singletons. The J segment lost 6 bases and the V segment lost 7 bases, leaving 4 bases of the junction unmatched. The germline V gene has CDR1 MNHEY and CDR2 SVGAGI. This CDR3 is 14 amino acids long. The chain has TRBV6-5 and TRBJ2-2, with TRBD2 matching 11 bases. This clonotype originated in an older woman who had recovered from COVID-19. Specimen: PBMCs or T cells enriched from blood (not recorded which). CDR3: CASKTSGESGELFF. The CDR3 DNA follows: TGTGCCAGCAAGACTAGCGGGGAATCCGGGGAGCTGTTTTTT.